This T cell receptor beta chain was identified during a study of T cell repertoires in aging, cancer and after chemotherapy. The CDR3 is 15 residues long. Germline CDR1 MDHEN, CDR2 SYDVKM. Germline trimming cut 4 bases from V and 3 bases from J; bases unmatched to any gene: 4. TRB rearrangements spanning V, D and J were amplified using mixed TRB-A/B primers. TCRdb recomputed calls from the multiplex PCR reads with MiXCR, one row per CDR3 protein. The table lists roughly 1,800 distinct CDR3 sequences, 23% of them singletons. The template was genomic DNA from peripheral blood, not RNA. The V call is TRBV28, the J call TRBJ2-2; the match to TRBD1 covers 8 bases. Sequenced sample: blood. The sequence was collected from a human donor with a blood cancer. For the CDR3, the DNA is TGTGCCAGCAGTTCCGGGACAGGACACACCGGGGAGCTGTTTTTT. Translation gives CASSSGTGHTGELFF. The full variable domain, completed using reference TRBV28 and TRBJ2-2, is DVKVTQSSRYLVKRTGEKVFLECVQDMDHENMFWYRQDPGLGLRLIYFSYDVKMKEKGDIPEGYSVSREKKERFSLILESASTNQTSMYLCASSSGTGHTGELFFGEGSRLTVL.